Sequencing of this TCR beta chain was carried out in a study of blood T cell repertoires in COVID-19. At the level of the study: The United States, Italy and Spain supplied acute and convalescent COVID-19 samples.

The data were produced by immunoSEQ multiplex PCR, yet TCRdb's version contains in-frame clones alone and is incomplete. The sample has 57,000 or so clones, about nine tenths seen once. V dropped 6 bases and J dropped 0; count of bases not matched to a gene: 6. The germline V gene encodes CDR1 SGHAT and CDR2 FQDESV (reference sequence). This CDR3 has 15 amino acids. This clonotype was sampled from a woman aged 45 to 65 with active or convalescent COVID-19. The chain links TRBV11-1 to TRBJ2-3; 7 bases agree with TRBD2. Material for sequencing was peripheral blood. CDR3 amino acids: CASSSGLDSTDTQYF. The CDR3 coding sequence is TGTGCCAGCAGTTCAGGACTAGACAGCACAGATACGCAGTATTTT.